This entry lists 20 T cell receptor beta chains sequenced from one sample in a study of chemoradiotherapy in HPV16-positive cancers. Generated by immunoSEQ multiplex PCR, the TCRdb table keeps only in-frame clones and is missing some. Here the sample spans a few thousand clones, about 81% being singletons. The sample in question was tumor tissue, obtained from a patient who underwent chemoradiotherapy. The receptor source for this set is a human donor with HPV-associated anogenital cancer.

The chain links TRBV5-1 to TRBJ2-1, with 13 bases identical to TRBD2. The CDR3 consists of 16 residues. Per the germline V gene, CDR1 is SGHRS and CDR2 is YFSETQ. The J segment lost 9 bases and the V segment lost 0 bases, leaving 6 bases of the junction unmatched. The CDR3, as DNA: TGCGCCAGCAGCTTGGGGACTAGCGGGGGAGGCCGTGAGCAGTTCTTC. It codes for CASSLGTSGGGREQFF.

CDR3 in amino acids: CASSLGGVQETQYF. The CDR3 coding sequence is TGCGCCAGCAGCTTGGGTGGCGTTCAAGAGACCCAGTACTTC. V gene TRBV5-1 combines with J gene TRBJ2-5; no reliable D call. Looked up from germline, CDR1 is SGHRS and CDR2 is YFSETQ. This CDR3 spans 14 amino acids. Trimming took off 0 bases at V and 2 bases at J, with 8 bases between the two ends.

This rearrangement joins TRBV19 to TRBJ1-2; D is unclear. Germline lookup yields CDR1 LNHDA and CDR2 SQIVND (reference sequence). The CDR3 has 13 residues. V was clipped by 5 bases and J by 4 bases, with 11 bases between them. The CDR3, as DNA: TGTGCCAGTAGTCTTAGGACCGGCTATGGCTACACCTTC. Translation gives CASSLRTGYGYTF.

The V gene is TRBV25-1, the J gene TRBJ1-2, with D perhaps TRBD1 (5 bases). Germline V gene sequence: CDR1 MGHDK, CDR2 SYGVNS. The length of the CDR3 is 13 residues. The V end was cut by 6 bases, the J end by 0 bases, with 8 bases between. The CDR3 protein is CASRDTSNYGYTF. The DNA for the CDR3 is TGTGCCAGCAGGGACACCTCTAACTATGGCTACACCTTC.

This chain uses TRBV2 with TRBJ2-7, with a possible D match to TRBD2 (6 bases). Germline CDR1 and CDR2: SNHLY and FYNNEI. V was trimmed by 7 bases and J by 5 bases, leaving 15 bases between them. There are 13 residues in the CDR3. The CDR3 DNA reads as TGTGCCAGCATCCGGGAGAGCGGCAACGAGCAGTACTTC. It specifies CASIRESGNEQYF.

The CDR3 DNA is TGTGCCTGGAGTAGGGGGGGGGAGACCCAGTACTTC. It yields the protein CAWSRGGETQYF. V usage is TRBV30 and J usage is TRBJ2-5, with TRBD2 as a possible D gene (7 bases). There are 12 residues in the CDR3. The germline V gene has CDR1 GTSNPN and CDR2 SVGIG (reference sequence). With 2 bases removed from V and 5 bases from J, the gap between germline ends came to 9 bases.

This chain joins TRBV2 and TRBJ2-7, with 10 nucleotides matching TRBD1. Losses at the gene ends were 7 bases for V and 1 base for J; bases not matched to a gene: 7. The length of the CDR3 is 15 residues. Germline V gives CDR1 SNHLY, CDR2 FYNNEI. CDR3 residues: CASKTGQGTSYEQYF. The CDR3, as DNA: TGTGCCAGCAAGACGGGACAGGGGACTTCCTACGAGCAGTACTTC.

The CDR3 protein is CASSESSEVTEAFF. The CDR3, as DNA: TGTGCCAGCAGTGAATCCTCGGAGGTCACTGAAGCTTTCTTT. The chain recombines TRBV25-1 with TRBJ1-1, with D unclear. The CDR3 has 14 residues. The germline gives CDR1 MGHDK, CDR2 SYGVNS. Trimming took 1 base from V and 4 from J, leaving 10 bases between them.

The V call is TRBV9, the J call TRBJ2-1; 8 bases fit TRBD2. The V segment lost 4 bases and the J segment 6 bases; nucleotides outside the gene matches: 6. In germline, CDR1 is SGDLS, CDR2 YYNGEE. The CDR3 runs to 14 residues. Here the CDR3 DNA reads TGTGCCAGCAGCACCTCCGGGGGGGGCAATGAGCAGTTCTTC. It is translated as CASSTSGGGNEQFF.

This clone was seen just once. V and J are TRBV5-6 and TRBJ2-4; D is ambiguous. The CDR3 is made up of 13 amino acids. Germline values: CDR1 SGHDT, CDR2 YYEEEE. The V gene lost 0 bases and the J gene lost 6 bases, with 7 bases spanning the gap. CDR3 DNA: TGTGCCAGCAGCTTGGACAGTCGAAACATTCAGTACTTC. Translation: CASSLDSRNIQYF.

The CDR3 region is CASSDTSDDTQYF. The CDR3 coding sequence is TGTGCCAGCAGCGATACTAGCGACGATACGCAGTATTTT. The V gene is TRBV5-4, the J gene TRBJ2-3; 7 positions agree with TRBD2. The ends lost 4 bases at V and 6 bases at J; junction bases unmatched: 5. The CDR3 has 13 amino acids. Germline CDR1 and CDR2: SGHNT and YYREEE (reference sequence).

The V gene is TRBV6-1, the J gene TRBJ1-5; D possibly corresponds to TRBD1 (5 bases). Germline lookup yields CDR1 MNHNS and CDR2 SASEGT. This CDR3 contains 14 residues. Trimming cost V 6 bases and J 9 bases, with 18 bases left between them. The CDR3 nucleotides read TGTGCCAGCAGAGAAAGACAGCGGATGAGGCCCCAGCATTTT. It codes for CASRERQRMRPQHF.

The V call is TRBV7-2, the J call TRBJ1-5; D gene ambiguous. The CDR3 loop spans 14 amino acids. V was trimmed by 5 bases and J by 4 bases, leaving 12 bases between them. Per germline, CDR1 SGHTA and CDR2 FQGNSA. The CDR3 spells CASSPKGRNQPQHF. DNA of the CDR3: TGTGCCAGCAGCCCAAAGGGCAGGAATCAGCCCCAGCATTTT. The whole variable domain, remainder taken from reference TRBV7-2 and TRBJ1-5, is GAGVSQSPSNKVTEKGKDVELRCDPISGHTALYWYRQSLGQGLEFLIYFQGNSAPDKSGLPSDRFSAERTGGSVSTLTIQRTQQEDSAVYLCASSPKGRNQPQHFGDGTRLSIL.

This chain uses TRBV5-6 with TRBJ1-1; D unresolved. The CDR3 sequence is 14 residues long. Looked up from germline, CDR1 is SGHDT and CDR2 is YYEEEE. Trimming took off 4 bases at V and 0 bases at J, with 10 bases between the two ends. The CDR3 nucleotides are TGTGCCAGCAGCATCGGACTGTTGAACACTGAAGCTTTCTTT. Translated: CASSIGLLNTEAFF.

This chain uses TRBV4-3 with TRBJ2-2; D unclear. V lost 0 bases and J 0 bases, leaving 8 bases between the germline ends. The CDR3 runs 16 residues. Per germline, CDR1 LGHNA and CDR2 YSLEER. CDR3 in DNA: TGCGCCAGCAGCCAAGATAGGATCTCGAACACCGGGGAGCTGTTTTTT. Translating it yields CASSQDRISNTGELFF.

The V call is TRBV7-9, the J call TRBJ2-1, with TRBD2 identical over 7 bases. The V and J ends lost 0 bases and 8 bases, in that order; junction bases with no gene match: 4. This CDR3 region has 14 residues. The germline V gene has CDR1 SEHNR and CDR2 FQNEAQ (reference sequence). For the CDR3, the DNA is TGTGCCAGCAGCTTAGCGGGGGGGAAGGATGAGCAGTTCTTC. Residues: CASSLAGGKDEQFF. Variable domain in full (rest from reference TRBV7-9 and TRBJ2-1): DTGVSQNPRHKITKRGQNVTFRCDPISEHNRLYWYRQTLGQGPEFLTYFQNEAQLEKSRLLSDRFSAERPKGSFSTLEIQRTEQGDSAMYLCASSLAGGKDEQFFGPGTRLTVL.

The chain recombines TRBV4-2 with TRBJ2-6; possibly TRBD1 for D (6 bases). Germline-derived CDR1 and CDR2 are LGHNA and YNFKEQ. This CDR3 is built from 16 residues. Trimming removed 5 bases at V and 0 bases at J, with 11 bases between. The CDR3 nucleotides read TGTGCCAGCAGCGAAAGAGGGGGCTCTGGGGCCAACGTCCTGACTTTC. Amino acid sequence: CASSERGGSGANVLTF.

The rearrangement links TRBV4-3 to TRBJ2-6; D is unclear. The CDR3 is made up of 17 amino acids. Trimming pared 1 base from V and 0 bases from J, leaving 10 bases between. The V gene's germline CDR1 is LGHNA and CDR2 YSLEER. CDR3 bases: TGCGCCAGCAGCCAAGTATTCTCGGGCTCTGGGGCCAACGTCCTGACTTTC. It translates to CASSQVFSGSGANVLTF.

The rearrangement joins TRBV18 to TRBJ2-1, with 9 positions matching TRBD1. The germline V gene has CDR1 KGHSH and CDR2 LQKENI. Trimming cost V 1 base and J 9 bases; bases outside gene matches: 4. The CDR3 sequence is 14 residues long. The CDR3 loop reads CASSPRTGVIEQFF. Here the CDR3 DNA reads TGTGCCAGCTCACCACGGACAGGGGTAATTGAGCAGTTCTTC.

The rearrangement links TRBV7-9 to TRBJ1-5; D not certain. Germline V gene sequence: CDR1 SEHNR, CDR2 FQNEAQ (reference sequence). V was pared by 3 bases and J by 2 bases, with 5 bases between. The CDR3 runs 13 residues. CDR3 DNA: TGTGCCAGCAGCTTCAATGGCAATCAGCCCCAGCATTTT. This sequence encodes CASSFNGNQPQHF.